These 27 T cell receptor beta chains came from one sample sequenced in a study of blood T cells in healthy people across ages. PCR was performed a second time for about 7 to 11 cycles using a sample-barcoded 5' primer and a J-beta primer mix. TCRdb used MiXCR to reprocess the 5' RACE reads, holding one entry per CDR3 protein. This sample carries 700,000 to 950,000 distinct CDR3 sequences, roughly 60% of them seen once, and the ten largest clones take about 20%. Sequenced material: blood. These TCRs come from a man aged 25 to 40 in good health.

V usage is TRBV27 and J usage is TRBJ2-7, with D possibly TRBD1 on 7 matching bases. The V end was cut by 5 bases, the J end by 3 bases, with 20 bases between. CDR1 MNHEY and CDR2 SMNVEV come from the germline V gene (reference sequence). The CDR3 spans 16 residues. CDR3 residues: CASSPSTGDFNYEQYF. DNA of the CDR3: TGTGCCAGCAGTCCGTCCACAGGGGACTTCAACTACGAGCAGTACTTC.

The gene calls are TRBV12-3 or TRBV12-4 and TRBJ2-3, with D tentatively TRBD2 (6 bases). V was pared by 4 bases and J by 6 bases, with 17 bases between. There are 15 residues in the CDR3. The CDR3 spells CASSSNRRAGDTQYF. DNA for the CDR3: TGTGCCAGCAGTTCAAACAGGAGGGCAGGTGATACGCAGTATTTT.

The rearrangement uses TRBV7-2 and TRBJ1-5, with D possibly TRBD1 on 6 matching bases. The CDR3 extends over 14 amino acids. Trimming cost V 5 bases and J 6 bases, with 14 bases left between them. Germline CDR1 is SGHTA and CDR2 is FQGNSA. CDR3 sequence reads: CASSPGGGGQPQHF. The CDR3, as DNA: TGTGCCAGCAGCCCCGGGGGGGGCGGTCAGCCCCAGCATTTT.

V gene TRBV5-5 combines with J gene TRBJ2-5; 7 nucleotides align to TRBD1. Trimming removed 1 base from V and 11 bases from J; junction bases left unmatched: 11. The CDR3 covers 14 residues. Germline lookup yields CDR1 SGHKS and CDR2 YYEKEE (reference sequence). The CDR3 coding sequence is TGTGCCAGCAGCTTGCAGACAGGGAGCAATGAGCAGTACTTC. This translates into CASSLQTGSNEQYF.

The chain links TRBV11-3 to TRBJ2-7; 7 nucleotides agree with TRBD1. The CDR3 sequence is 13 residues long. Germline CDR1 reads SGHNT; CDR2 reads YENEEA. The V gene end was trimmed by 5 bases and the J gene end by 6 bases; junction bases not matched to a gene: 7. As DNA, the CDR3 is TGTGCCAGCAGCGAAAGACAGGGCAGCGAGCAGTACTTC. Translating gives CASSERQGSEQYF.

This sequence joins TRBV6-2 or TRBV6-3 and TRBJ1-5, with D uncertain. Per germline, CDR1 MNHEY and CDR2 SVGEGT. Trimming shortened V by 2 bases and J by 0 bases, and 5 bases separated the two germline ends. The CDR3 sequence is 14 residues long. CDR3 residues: CASSYPNSNQPQHF. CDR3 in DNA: TGTGCCAGCAGTTACCCCAATAGCAATCAGCCCCAGCATTTT.

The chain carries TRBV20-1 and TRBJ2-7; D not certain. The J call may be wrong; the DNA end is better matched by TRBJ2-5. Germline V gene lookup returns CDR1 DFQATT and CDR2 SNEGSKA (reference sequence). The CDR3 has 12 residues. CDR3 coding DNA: TGCAGTGCAACGAGTAGGGTAGAGACCCAGTACTTC. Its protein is CSATSRVETQYF.

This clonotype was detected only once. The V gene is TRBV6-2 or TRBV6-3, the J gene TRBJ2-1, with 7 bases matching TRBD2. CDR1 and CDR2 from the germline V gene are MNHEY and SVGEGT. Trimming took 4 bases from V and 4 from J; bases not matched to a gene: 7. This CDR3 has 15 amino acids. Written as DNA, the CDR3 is TGTGCCAGCAGTTTACGGGCTAGCGGATACAATGAGCAGTTCTTC. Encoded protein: CASSLRASGYNEQFF.

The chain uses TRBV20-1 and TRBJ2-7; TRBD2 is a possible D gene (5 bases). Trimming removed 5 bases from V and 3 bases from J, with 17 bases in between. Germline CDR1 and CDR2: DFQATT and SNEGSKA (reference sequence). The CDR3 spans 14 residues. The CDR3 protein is CSAPGEYTIYEQYF. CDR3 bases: TGCAGTGCTCCCGGGGAGTACACGATCTACGAGCAGTACTTC.

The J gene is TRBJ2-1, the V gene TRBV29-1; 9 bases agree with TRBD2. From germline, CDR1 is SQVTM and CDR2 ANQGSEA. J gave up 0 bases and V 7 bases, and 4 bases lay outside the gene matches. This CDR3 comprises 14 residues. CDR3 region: CSGGGDLSYNEQFF. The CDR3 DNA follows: TGCAGCGGCGGGGGGGACCTCTCCTACAATGAGCAGTTCTTC.

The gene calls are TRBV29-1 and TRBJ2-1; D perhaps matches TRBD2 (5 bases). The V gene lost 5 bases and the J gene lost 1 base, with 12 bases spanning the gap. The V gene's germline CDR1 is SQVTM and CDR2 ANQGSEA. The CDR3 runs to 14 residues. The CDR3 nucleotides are TGCAGCGTTTCGAGGCGCGGGTCCTACAATGAGCAGTTCTTC. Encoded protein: CSVSRRGSYNEQFF.

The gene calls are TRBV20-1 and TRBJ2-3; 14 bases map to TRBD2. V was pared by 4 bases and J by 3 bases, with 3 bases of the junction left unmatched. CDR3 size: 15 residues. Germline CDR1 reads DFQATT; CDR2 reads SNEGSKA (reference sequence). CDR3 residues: CSANRLAGGTDTQYF. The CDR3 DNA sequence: TGCAGTGCTAACAGACTAGCGGGGGGGACAGATACGCAGTATTTT.

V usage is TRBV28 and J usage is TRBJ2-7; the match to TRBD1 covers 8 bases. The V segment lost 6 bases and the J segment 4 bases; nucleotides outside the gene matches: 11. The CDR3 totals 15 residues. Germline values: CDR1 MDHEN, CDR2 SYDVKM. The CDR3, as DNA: TGTGCCAGCAGACAAGAGACAGGGGCGACATACGAGCAGTACTTC. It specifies CASRQETGATYEQYF.

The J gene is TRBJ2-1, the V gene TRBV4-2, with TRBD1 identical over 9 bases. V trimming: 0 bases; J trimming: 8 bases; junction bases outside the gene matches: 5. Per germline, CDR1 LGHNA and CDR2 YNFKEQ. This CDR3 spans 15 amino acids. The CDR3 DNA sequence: TGTGCCAGCAGCCAAGAAGCGCGGACAGGGGATGAGCAGTTCTTC. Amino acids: CASSQEARTGDEQFF.

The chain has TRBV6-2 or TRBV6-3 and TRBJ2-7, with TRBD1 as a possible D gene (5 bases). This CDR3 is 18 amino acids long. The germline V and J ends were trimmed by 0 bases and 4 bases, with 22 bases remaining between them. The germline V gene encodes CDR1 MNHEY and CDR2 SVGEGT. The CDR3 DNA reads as TGTGCCAGCAGTTACTCGAGGCTCCCAGGGCCACGTTCATACGAGCAGTACTTC. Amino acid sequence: CASSYSRLPGPRSYEQYF.

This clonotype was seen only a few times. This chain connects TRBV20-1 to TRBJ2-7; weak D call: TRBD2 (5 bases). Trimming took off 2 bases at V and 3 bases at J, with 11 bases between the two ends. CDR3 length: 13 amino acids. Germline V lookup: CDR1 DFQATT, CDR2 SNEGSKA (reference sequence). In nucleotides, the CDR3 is TGCAGTGCTAGACCCGACGGGGACTACGAGCAGTACTTC. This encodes CSARPDGDYEQYF.

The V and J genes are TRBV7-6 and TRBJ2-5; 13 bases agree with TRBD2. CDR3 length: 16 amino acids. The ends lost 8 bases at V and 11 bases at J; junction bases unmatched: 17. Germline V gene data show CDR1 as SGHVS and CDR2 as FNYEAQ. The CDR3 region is CASFSLSGGLAGVQYF. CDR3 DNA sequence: TGTGCCAGCTTTTCTCTTTCCGGAGGACTAGCGGGAGTGCAGTACTTC.

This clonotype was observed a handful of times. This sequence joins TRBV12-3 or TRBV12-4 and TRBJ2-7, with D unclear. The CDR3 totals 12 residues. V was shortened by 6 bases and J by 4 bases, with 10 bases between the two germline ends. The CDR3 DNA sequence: TGTGCCAGCAGCCATACCCCTTACGAGCAGTACTTC. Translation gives CASSHTPYEQYF.

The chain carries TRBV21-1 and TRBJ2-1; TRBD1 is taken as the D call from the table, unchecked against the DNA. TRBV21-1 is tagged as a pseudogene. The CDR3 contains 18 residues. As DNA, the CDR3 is TGTGCCAGCAGCTACCGGAAGGGAGCGGGGACCTCCTACAATGAGCAGTTCTTC. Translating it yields CASSYRKGAGTSYNEQFF.

The CDR3: CASRELGGETQYF. CDR3 coding DNA: TGTGCCAGCAGGGAGCTTGGGGGAGAGACCCAGTACTTC. This sequence joins TRBV6-1 and TRBJ2-5; D is tentatively TRBD1 or TRBD2 (5 bases each). The CDR3 has 13 residues. Germline values: CDR1 MNHNS, CDR2 SASEGT. Trimming took 6 bases from V and 4 from J, leaving 12 bases between them.

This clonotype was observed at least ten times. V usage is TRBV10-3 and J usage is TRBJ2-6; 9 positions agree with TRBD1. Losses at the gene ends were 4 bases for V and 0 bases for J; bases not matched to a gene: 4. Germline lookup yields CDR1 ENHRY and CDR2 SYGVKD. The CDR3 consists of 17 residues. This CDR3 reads CAISGGTGYSGANVLTF. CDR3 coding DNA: TGTGCCATCAGTGGAGGGACAGGGTACTCTGGGGCCAACGTCCTGACTTTC.

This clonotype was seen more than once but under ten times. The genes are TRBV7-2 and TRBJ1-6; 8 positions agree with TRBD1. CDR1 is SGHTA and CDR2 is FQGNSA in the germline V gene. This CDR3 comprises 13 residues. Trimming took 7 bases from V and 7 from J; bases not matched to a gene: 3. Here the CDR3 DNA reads TGTGCCAGCAACCACAGGGGGAATTCACCCCTCCACTTT. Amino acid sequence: CASNHRGNSPLHF.

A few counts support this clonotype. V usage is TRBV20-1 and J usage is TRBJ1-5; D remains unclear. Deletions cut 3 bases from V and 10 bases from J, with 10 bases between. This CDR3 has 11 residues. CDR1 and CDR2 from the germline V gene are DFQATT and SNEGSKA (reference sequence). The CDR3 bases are TGCAGTGCTAGTGGCGATAGCCCCCAGCATTTT. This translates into CSASGDSPQHF.

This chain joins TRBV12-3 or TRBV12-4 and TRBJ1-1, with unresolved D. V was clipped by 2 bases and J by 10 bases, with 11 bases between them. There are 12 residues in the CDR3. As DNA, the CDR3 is TGTGCCAGCAGTTTATCGAACCGAGGAGCTTTCTTT. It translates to CASSLSNRGAFF.

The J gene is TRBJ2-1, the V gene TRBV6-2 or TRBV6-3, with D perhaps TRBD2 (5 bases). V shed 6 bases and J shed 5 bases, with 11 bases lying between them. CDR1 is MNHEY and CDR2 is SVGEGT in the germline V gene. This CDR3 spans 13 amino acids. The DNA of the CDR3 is TGTGCCAGCAGATCCAGCGGACACAATGAGCAGTTCTTC. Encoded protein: CASRSSGHNEQFF.

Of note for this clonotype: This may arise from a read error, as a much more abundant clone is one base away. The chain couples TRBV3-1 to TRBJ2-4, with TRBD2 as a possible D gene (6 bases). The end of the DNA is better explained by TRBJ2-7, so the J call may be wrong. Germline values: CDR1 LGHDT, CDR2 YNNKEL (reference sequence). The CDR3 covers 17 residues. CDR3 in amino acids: CASSQDGQGGPWDEQYF. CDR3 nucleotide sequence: TGTGCCAGCAGCCAAGACGGTCAGGGAGGACCCTGGGACGAGCAGTACTTC.

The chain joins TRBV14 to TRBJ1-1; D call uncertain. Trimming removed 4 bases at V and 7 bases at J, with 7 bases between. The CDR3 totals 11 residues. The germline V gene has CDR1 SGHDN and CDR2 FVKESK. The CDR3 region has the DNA TGTGCCAGCAGCCCCCTTATTGAAGCTTTCTTT. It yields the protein CASSPLIEAFF. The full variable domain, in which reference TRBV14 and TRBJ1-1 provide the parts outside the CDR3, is EAGVTQFPSHSVIEKGQTVTLRCDPISGHDNLYWYRRVMGKEIKFLLHFVKESKQDESGMPNNRFLAERTGGTYSTLKVQPAELEDSGVYFCASSPLIEAFFGQGTRLTVV.